Shown below are 7 T cell receptor beta chains from a single sample sequenced in a study of control samples from healthy donors and cancer patients. Clones were read by immunoSEQ multiplex PCR, and TCRdb kept only the in-frame ones, dropping some. The sample lists under 95,000 clones, about four fifths occurring once. The sequenced sample consisted of blood. The receptors shown here come from a man aged 50 to 59 in good health.

V and J are TRBV2 and TRBJ2-3; no firm D call. Between the trimmed V and J ends, which lost 0 bases and 7 bases, there was a span of 11 bases. Looked up from germline, CDR1 is SNHLY and CDR2 is FYNNEI. CDR3 length: 14 amino acids. The CDR3 loop is CASSEASHTYTQYF. Here the CDR3 DNA reads TGTGCCAGCAGTGAAGCTAGTCACACCTATACGCAGTATTTT. The full variable domain, its missing parts supplied by reference TRBV2 and TRBJ2-3, is EPEVTQTPSHQVTQMGQEVILRCVPISNHLYFYWYRQILGQKVEFLVSFYNNEISEKSEIFDDQFSVERPDGSNFTLKIRSTKLEDSAMYFCASSEASHTYTQYFGPGTRLTVL.

V usage is TRBV6-2 or TRBV6-3 and J usage is TRBJ2-5, with D possibly being TRBD1 (5 bases). Trimming removed 1 base from V and 5 bases from J, with 14 bases in between. Per germline, CDR1 MNHEY and CDR2 SVGEGT. The CDR3 totals 15 residues. The CDR3 is CASSYLRDSKETQYF. The CDR3 region has the DNA TGTGCCAGCAGTTACTTACGAGACAGCAAGGAGACCCAGTACTTC.

The DNA for the CDR3 is TGTGCCAGCAGTCATAGGACGGAATCGAACACCGGGGAGCTGTTTTTT. Amino acid sequence: CASSHRTESNTGELFF. The chain uses TRBV5-6 and TRBJ2-2; no clear D gene. Trimming removed 5 bases at V and 0 bases at J, with 14 bases between. Looked up from germline, CDR1 is SGHDT and CDR2 is YYEEEE. CDR3 length equals 16 residues. Full variable domain (rest looked up from reference TRBV5-6 and TRBJ2-2): DAGVTQSPTHLIKTRGQQVTLRCSPKSGHDTVSWYQQALGQGPQFIFQYYEEEERQRGNFPDRFSGHQFPNYSSELNVNALLLGDSALYLCASSHRTESNTGELFFGEGSRLTVL.

This clone was seen a few times. The J gene is TRBJ2-2, the V gene TRBV19; TRBD1 aligns across 7 bases. Trimming removed 6 bases from V and 6 bases from J; junction bases left unmatched: 7. The CDR3 contains 14 residues. Germline CDR1 is LNHDA and CDR2 is SQIVND (reference sequence). The CDR3 bases are TGTGCCAGTAGGTTACAGGGGTCGGCCGGGGAGCTGTTTTTT. Protein sequence: CASRLQGSAGELFF.

As concerns this clone: The CDR3 does not close with the conserved phenylalanine or tryptophan, likely indicating a read error. No DNA is shown, since the ends of the CDR3 on it are uncertain; the CDR3 is the one TCRdb lists. This sequence joins TRBV4-3 and TRBJ2-7; TRBD1, the table's D call, lacks a check against the DNA. The CDR3 adds up to 9 amino acids, both ends counted. CDR1 and CDR2 from the germline V gene are LGHNA and YSLEER. The CDR3 region is CASSHDRML.

The CDR3 region has the DNA TGTGCCACCAGCAGGGGTATAGCGGACGAGTACCAAGAGACCCAGTACTTC. It translates to CATSRGIADEYQETQYF. The chain combines TRBV15 with TRBJ2-5; perhaps TRBD2 as D (6 bases). Germline loops: CDR1 LNHNV, CDR2 YYDKDF (reference sequence). The ends were cut back, 3 bases at V and 0 bases at J, with 17 bases in the middle. The CDR3 has 17 amino acids.

In nucleotides, the CDR3 is TGTGCCAGCAGCAGCCCTAGCGGGAGATCCTACAATGAGCAGTTCTTC. This encodes CASSSPSGRSYNEQFF. This chain connects TRBV5-4 to TRBJ2-1; 10 bases match TRBD2. The length of the CDR3 is 16 residues. V gave up 4 bases and J gave up 1 base; unmatched junction bases: 5. Germline V lookup: CDR1 SGHNT, CDR2 YYREEE (reference sequence).